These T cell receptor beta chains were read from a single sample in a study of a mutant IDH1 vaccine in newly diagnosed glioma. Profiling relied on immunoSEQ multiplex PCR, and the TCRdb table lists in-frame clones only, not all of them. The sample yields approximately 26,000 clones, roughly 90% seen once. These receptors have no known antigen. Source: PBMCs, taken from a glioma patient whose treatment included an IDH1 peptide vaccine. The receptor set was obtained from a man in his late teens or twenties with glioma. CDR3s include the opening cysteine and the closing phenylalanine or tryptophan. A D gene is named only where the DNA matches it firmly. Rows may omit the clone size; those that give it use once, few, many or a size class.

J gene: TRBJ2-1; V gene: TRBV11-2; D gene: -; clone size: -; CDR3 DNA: TGTGCCAGCAGCCGCTCGACTCAGCATGAGCAGTTCTTC; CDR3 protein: CASSRSTQHEQFF
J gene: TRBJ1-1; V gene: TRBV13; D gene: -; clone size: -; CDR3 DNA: TGTGCCAGCAGCTTAGGTGTGGCCACTGAAGCTTTCTTT; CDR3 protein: CASSLGVATEAFF
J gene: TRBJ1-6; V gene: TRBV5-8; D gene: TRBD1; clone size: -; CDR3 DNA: TGTGCCAGCAGCTACAGGGGTTATTCACCCCTCCACTTT; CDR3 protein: CASSYRGYSPLHF
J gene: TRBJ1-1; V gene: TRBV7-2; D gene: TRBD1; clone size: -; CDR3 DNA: TGTGCCAGCAGCCCGACAGGGCCAGTAGCGGGCGTAGCTTTCTTT; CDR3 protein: CASSPTGPVAGVAFF
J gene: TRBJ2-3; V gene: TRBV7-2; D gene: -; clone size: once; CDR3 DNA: TGTGCCAGCAGCTTATTCCCCGGGACTAGCACAGATACGCAGTATTTT; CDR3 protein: CASSLFPGTSTDTQYF
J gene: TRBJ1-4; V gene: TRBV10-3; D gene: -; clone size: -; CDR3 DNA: TGTGCCATCACACCCCTCCCTAATGAAAAACTGTTTTTT; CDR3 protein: CAITPLPNEKLFF
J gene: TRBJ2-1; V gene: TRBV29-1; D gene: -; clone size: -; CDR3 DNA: TGCAGCGTTGTGTTAGGGTCCAGATACAATGAGCAGTTCTTC; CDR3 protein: CSVVLGSRYNEQFF
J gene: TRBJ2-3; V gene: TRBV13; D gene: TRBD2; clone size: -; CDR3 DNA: TGTGCCAGCAGCTTTGGACTAGCGGGAGGCACAGATACGCAGTATTTT; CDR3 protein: CASSFGLAGGTDTQYF
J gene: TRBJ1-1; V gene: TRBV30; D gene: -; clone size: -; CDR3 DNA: TGTGCCCAAGTCGCAGGGGTTGAAGCTTTCTTT; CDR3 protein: CAQVAGVEAFF
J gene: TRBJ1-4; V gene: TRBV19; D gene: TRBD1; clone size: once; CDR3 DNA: TGTGCCAGTAGCTCGACAGGGGCCGCAACTAATGAAAAACTGTTTTTT; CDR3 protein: CASSSTGAATNEKLFF
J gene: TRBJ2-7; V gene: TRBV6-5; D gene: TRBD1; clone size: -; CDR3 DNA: TGTGCCAGCAGTTACTTGGGGACAGGGGCCTACGAGCAGTACTTC; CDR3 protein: CASSYLGTGAYEQYF